The sequence of this T cell receptor beta chain was determined in a study of OX40 agonist ivuxolimab in advanced cancers. Across the study: The patients received ivuxolimab by intravenous route every 2 weeks at 0.01 to 10 mg/kg.

Measured with immunoSEQ multiplex PCR; TCRdb has only the in-frame clones, and not every one. The table shows under 95,000 clones, with roughly 81% occurring only once. The receptor's source is an adult with an advanced solid tumor such as melanoma, head and neck, liver or kidney cancer. The sample was CD4+ or CD8+ T cells sorted from blood, taken in a trial of the OX40 agonist ivuxolimab.

The CDR3 is CASSGARLRTSAGNYGYTF. CDR3 bases: TGTGCCAGCAGCGGGGCCCGGTTAAGGACGTCGGCGGGGAACTATGGCTACACCTTC. The chain employs TRBV21-1 and TRBJ1-2. TRBV21-1 has pseudogene status. This CDR3 has 19 amino acids.